Described below is a single TCR beta chain sequence and its context. Its antigen remains unknown. This specimen belongs to a study of T cells in severe cutaneous drug reactions. About the study: The culprit drug was assigned by the Naranjo and ALDEN algorithms.

Study-level results: Tolerant-control and healthy-donor PBMC lacked or rarely had the public CDR3 found in blisters. Carbamazepine-induced Stevens-Johnson syndrome or toxic epidermal necrolysis patients showed strongly raised TRBV12-4, 25% to 35% in blister cells and about 5% in PBMC.

CDR3 length equals 15 residues. Germline CDR1 is MDHEN and CDR2 is SYDVKM. The patients sequenced had a carbamazepine-induced Stevens-Johnson syndrome or toxic epidermal necrolysis reaction. The iRepertoire multiplex PCR system with TCR subtype-specific primers built both bulk and single-cell libraries. Each sample contributed roughly 95-550 ng of RNA for bulk libraries. TCRdb re-called the multiplex PCR reads and gives one entry per CDR3 protein, without DNA. The table lists more than 20,000 distinct CDR3 sequences. The source of this sequence is a human donor with toxic epidermal necrolysis, a severe cutaneous drug reaction. This chain joins TRBV28 and TRBJ2-5; TCRdb outputs TRBD2, but without DNA this stays unchecked. Sequences were obtained from PBMCs. The CDR3 here is CASSSASGPQETQYF.